This TCR beta chain was recovered during a study of T cells expressing NK-cell markers. Study summary: Sorted CD3+CD56-NKG2C+, CD3+CD56+NKG2C- and CD3+CD56+NKG2C+ T cells were the source of the TCR beta repertoires. Sequencing covered eight donors, seven HCMV-seropositive and one seronegative.

Whole-study results and caveats: In a handful of donors, dominant CD3+CD56+NKG2C+ clones formed roughly 1.0-7.0% of CD8+ cells. In a handful of donors, these clonotypes also led the CD3+CD56-NKG2C+ fraction.

As regards this clonotype: Its antigen is undetermined.

TCRdb re-called the 5' RACE reads and catalogs CDR3 proteins one per entry, DNA excluded. The listing records fewer than 400,000 distinct CDR3 sequences. Sequencing was done on a sample of blood T cells: a sorted CD56 or NKG2C T cell subset, CD4+ or CD8+ T cells, or bulk PBMC T cells (not recorded which). This receptor was obtained from a man between 18 and 69 years old in good health.

The CDR3 loop reads CATSSPRLSSYNEQFF. This chain joins TRBV24-1 and TRBJ2-1; the TRBD1 assignment by TCRdb is unverifiable without DNA. The CDR3 has 16 residues. Germline V gene data show CDR1 as KGHDR and CDR2 as SFDVKD.